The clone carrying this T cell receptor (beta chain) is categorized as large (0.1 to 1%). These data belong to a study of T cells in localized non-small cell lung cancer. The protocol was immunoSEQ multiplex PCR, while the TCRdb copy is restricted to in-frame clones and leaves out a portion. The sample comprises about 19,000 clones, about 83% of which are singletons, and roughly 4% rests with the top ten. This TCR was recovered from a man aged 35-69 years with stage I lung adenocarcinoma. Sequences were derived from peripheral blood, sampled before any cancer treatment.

CDR3 bases: TGCGCCAGCAGCCAAGTTTCCACAGGGGGGGAGCTGTTTTTT. Its translation: CASSQVSTGGELFF. This chain joins TRBV4-3 and TRBJ2-2, with TRBD1 as a possible D gene (6 bases). Germline loops: CDR1 LGHNA, CDR2 YSLEER. The CDR3 is 14 residues long. The V gene lost 1 base and the J gene lost 8 bases, with 11 bases spanning the gap.